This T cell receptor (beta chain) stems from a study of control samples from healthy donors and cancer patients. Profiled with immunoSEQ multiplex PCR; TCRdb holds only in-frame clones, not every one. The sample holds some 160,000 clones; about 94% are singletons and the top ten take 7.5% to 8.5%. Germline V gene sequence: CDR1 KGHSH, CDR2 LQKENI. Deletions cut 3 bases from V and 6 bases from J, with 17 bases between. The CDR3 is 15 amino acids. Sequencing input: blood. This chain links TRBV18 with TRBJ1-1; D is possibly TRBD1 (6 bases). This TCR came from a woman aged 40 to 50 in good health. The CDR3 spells CASSPMRTDRSEAFF. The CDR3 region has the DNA TGTGCCAGCTCACCCATGCGAACAGACAGGTCTGAAGCTTTCTTT.